Below, 4 T cell receptor beta chains from the same sample are listed, as sequenced in a study of human T cells and chemical hapten exposure. TCRdb reprocessed the RACE reads with MiXCR, giving one entry per CDR3 protein. The top ten clones hold approximately 5.4% of a sample with roughly 380,000 distinct CDR3 sequences, nearly 6.5% of them seen once. Time point described: patch test 2, 6 weeks after DPC sensitization. The treatment denotes: therapeutic diphenylcyclopropenone sensitization with weekly scalp DPC. Source: whole blood, taken in connection with sensitization to the hapten diphenylcyclopropenone (DPC). The receptors come from a woman aged 18-30 years with alopecia areata. Some clones in this sample may be carry-over from other donors' samples.

This chain connects TRBV14 to TRBJ2-5; possible D gene TRBD1, 6 bases. The CDR3 runs 14 residues. Trimming cost V 0 bases and J 5 bases, with 10 bases left between them. Germline V gene data show CDR1 as SGHDN and CDR2 as FVKESK. The CDR3 spells CASSQDTGTETQYF. CDR3 sequence (DNA): TGTGCCAGCAGCCAAGATACAGGGACGGAGACCCAGTACTTC.

The V gene is TRBV5-6, the J gene TRBJ1-4; 10 bases match TRBD1. Trimming removed 2 bases from V and 7 bases from J; junction bases left unmatched: 5. CDR1 is SGHDT and CDR2 is YYEEEE in the germline V gene. CDR3 length equals 15 residues. CDR3 sequence reads: CASSFRQGAVEKLFF. The CDR3 DNA sequence: TGTGCCAGCAGCTTCCGACAGGGGGCGGTTGAAAAACTGTTTTTT.

The V call is TRBV12-3 or TRBV12-4, the J call TRBJ2-7; 9 nucleotides match TRBD1. This CDR3 region has 13 residues. V gave up 3 bases and J gave up 6 bases; unmatched junction bases: 3. CDR3 sequence: CASSFGTGREQYF. CDR3 DNA sequence: TGTGCCAGCAGTTTCGGGACAGGGCGCGAGCAGTACTTC.

This clonotype occurred a few times. The chain uses TRBV20-1 and TRBJ2-7; 11 bases fit TRBD2. The CDR3 is 14 residues long. Germline CDR1 reads DFQATT; CDR2 reads SNEGSKA (reference sequence). V lost 6 bases, J lost 4 bases, and 8 bases stayed unmatched. The CDR3 coding sequence is TGCAGTGCCAACCTAGCGGGGGGTGAATACGAGCAGTACTTC. Protein: CSANLAGGEYEQYF.